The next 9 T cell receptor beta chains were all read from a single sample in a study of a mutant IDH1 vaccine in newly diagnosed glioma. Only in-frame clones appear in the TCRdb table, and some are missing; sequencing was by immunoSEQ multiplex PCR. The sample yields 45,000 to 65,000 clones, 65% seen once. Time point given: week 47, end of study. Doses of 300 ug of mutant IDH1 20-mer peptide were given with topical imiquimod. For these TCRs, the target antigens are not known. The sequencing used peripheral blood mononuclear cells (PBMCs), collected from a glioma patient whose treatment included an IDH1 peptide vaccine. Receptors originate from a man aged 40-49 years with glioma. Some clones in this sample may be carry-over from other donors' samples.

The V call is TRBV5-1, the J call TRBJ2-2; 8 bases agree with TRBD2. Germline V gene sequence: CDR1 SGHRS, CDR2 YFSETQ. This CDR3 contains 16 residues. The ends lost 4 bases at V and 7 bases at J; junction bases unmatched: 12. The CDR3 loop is CASSPHGGDGVGELFF. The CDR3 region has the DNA TGCGCCAGCAGCCCTCACGGGGGGGACGGAGTCGGGGAGCTGTTTTTT.

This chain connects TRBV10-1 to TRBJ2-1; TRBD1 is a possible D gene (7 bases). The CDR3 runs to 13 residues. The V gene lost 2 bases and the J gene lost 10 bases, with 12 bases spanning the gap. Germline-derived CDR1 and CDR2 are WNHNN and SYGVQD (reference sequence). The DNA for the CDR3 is TGCGCCAGCAGTGAGGGAGGGGGCGAAGAGCAGTTCTTC. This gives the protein CASSEGGGEEQFF.

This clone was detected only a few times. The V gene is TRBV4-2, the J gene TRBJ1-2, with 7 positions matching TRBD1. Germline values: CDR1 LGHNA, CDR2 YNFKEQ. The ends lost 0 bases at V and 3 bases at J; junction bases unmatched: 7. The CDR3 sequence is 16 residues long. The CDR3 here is CASSQDQGQRYYGYTF. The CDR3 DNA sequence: TGTGCCAGCAGCCAAGATCAGGGACAGAGATACTATGGCTACACCTTC.

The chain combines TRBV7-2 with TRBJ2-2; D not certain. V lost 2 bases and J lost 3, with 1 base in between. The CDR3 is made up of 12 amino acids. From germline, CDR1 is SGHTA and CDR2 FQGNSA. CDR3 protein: CASSLYTGELFF. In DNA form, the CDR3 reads TGTGCCAGCAGCTTATACACCGGGGAGCTGTTTTTT.

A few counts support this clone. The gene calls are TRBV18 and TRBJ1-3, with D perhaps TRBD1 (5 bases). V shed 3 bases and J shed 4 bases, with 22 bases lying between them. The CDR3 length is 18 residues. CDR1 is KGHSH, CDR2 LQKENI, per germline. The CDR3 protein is CASSPGISSGAGGNTIYF. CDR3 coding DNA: TGTGCCAGCTCACCTGGCATTTCGAGCGGGGCTGGCGGAAACACCATATATTTT.

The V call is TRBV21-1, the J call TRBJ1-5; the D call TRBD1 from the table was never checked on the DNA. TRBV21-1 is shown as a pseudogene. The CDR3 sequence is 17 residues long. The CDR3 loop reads CASGRTGRSYSNQPQHF. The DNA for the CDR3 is TGTGCCAGCGGGAGGACAGGGAGGTCCTATAGCAATCAGCCCCAGCATTTT.

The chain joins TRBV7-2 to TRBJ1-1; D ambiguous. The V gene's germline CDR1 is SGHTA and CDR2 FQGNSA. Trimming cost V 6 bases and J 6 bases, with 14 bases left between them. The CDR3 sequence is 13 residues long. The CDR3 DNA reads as TGTGCCAGCAGTTCATTGACGCCAGCTGAAGCTTTCTTT. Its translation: CASSSLTPAEAFF.

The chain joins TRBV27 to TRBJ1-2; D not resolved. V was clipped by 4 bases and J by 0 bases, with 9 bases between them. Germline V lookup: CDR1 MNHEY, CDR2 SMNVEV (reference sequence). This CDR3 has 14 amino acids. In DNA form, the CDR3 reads TGTGCCAGCAGTTCCCCAGCCTCTAACTATGGCTACACCTTC. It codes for CASSSPASNYGYTF.

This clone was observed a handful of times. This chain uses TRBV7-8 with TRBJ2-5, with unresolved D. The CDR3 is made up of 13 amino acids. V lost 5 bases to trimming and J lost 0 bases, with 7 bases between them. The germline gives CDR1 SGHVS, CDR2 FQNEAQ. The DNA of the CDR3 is TGTGCCAGCAGCATGACTTACCAAGAGACCCAGTACTTC. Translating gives CASSMTYQETQYF.